This passage covers 14 T cell receptor beta chains from one sample sequenced in a study of T-cell memory formation after mild COVID-19. TCRdb re-called the 5' RACE reads with MiXCR, one entry per CDR3 protein. The data show about 270,000 distinct CDR3 sequences, 15% to 20% seen once. The specimen was PBMCs or a T cell subset sorted from them (not recorded which). All receptors come from a man aged 18 to 35 who had mild COVID-19 (a few samples of this study predate the infection). Cell type and time point are not known.

This clonotype came up a few times. The DNA for the CDR3 is TGTGCCAGCAGCTTAGACAGGGAGGCTGAAGCTTTCTTT. Translation: CASSLDREAEAFF. The rearrangement uses TRBV7-3 and TRBJ1-1, with TRBD1 matching 7 bases. The CDR3 contains 13 residues. V trimming: 2 bases; J trimming: 6 bases; junction bases outside the gene matches: 3. Germline V gives CDR1 SGHTA, CDR2 FQGTGA.

This chain links TRBV20-1 with TRBJ1-1, with D possibly matching TRBD1 (5 bases). Germline-derived CDR1 and CDR2 are DFQATT and SNEGSKA (reference sequence). The CDR3 spans 13 residues. Trimming removed 5 bases from V and 8 bases from J, with 18 bases in between. The CDR3 loop is CSARRDPGQEAFF. The CDR3 nucleotides read TGCAGTGCTCGCAGAGACCCAGGACAAGAAGCTTTCTTT.

This clonotype was seen many times. The gene calls are TRBV5-8 and TRBJ1-6; 9 bases are a match to TRBD1. This CDR3 region has 17 residues. CDR1 is SGHTS and CDR2 is YDEGEE in the germline V gene. The V gene end was trimmed by 4 bases and the J gene end by 5 bases; junction bases not matched to a gene: 10. In DNA form, the CDR3 reads TGTGCCAGCAGCGGTACCGGGACAGGGCGACATAATTCACCCCTCCACTTT. Amino acid sequence: CASSGTGTGRHNSPLHF.

The chain uses TRBV15 and TRBJ1-2; maybe TRBD1 (5 bases). Germline CDR1 reads LNHNV; CDR2 reads YYDKDF (reference sequence). The CDR3 is made up of 12 amino acids. Trimming stripped 4 bases from V and 8 bases from J, with 11 bases between. CDR3 sequence: CATSTSGIGYTF. DNA of the CDR3: TGTGCCACCAGCACTTCAGGGATCGGCTACACCTTC.

The chain combines TRBV7-2 with TRBJ2-1, with D possibly TRBD2 on 6 matching bases. Germline-derived CDR1 and CDR2 are SGHTA and FQGNSA. The ends were cut back, 5 bases at V and 2 bases at J, with 10 bases in the middle. The CDR3 consists of 14 residues. CDR3 loop: CASSHRGTYNEQFF. CDR3 DNA: TGTGCCAGCAGCCACCGGGGGACCTACAATGAGCAGTTCTTC.

The V call is TRBV28, the J call TRBJ1-2, with D perhaps TRBD1 (6 bases). Trimming stripped 3 bases from V and 2 bases from J, with 10 bases between. The CDR3 sequence is 14 residues long. Germline V gene sequence: CDR1 MDHEN, CDR2 SYDVKM. The CDR3 DNA follows: TGTGCCAGCAGTTTTACAGGGCTCAACTATGGCTACACCTTC. Protein product: CASSFTGLNYGYTF.

The chain couples TRBV4-3 to TRBJ1-2; D is unclear. V was pared by 0 bases and J by 8 bases, with 16 bases between. This CDR3 region has 15 residues. Germline loops: CDR1 LGHNA, CDR2 YSLEER. CDR3 amino acids: CASSQETQAVWGYTF. CDR3 nucleotide sequence: TGCGCCAGCAGCCAAGAGACCCAGGCGGTTTGGGGCTACACCTTC.

This clonotype was counted between two and nine times. J is TRBJ1-1 and V is TRBV6-2 or TRBV6-3; D gene uncertain. Trimming pared 2 bases from V and 5 bases from J, leaving 9 bases between. The CDR3 totals 13 residues. The germline CDR1 and CDR2 sequences are MNHEY and SVGEGT. CDR3 nucleotides: TGTGCCAGCAGTTACAGAGGGTTTACTGAAGCTTTCTTT. This gives the protein CASSYRGFTEAFF.

The sample holds a few counts of this clonotype. The V call is TRBV7-8, the J call TRBJ1-2; D gene uncertain. The CDR3 extends over 15 amino acids. The V and J ends lost 5 bases and 4 bases respectively, with 17 bases between them. CDR1 SGHVS and CDR2 FQNEAQ come from the germline V gene. CDR3 sequence (DNA): TGTGCCAGCAGCCTACTCGTGGCAGCAAGCTATGGCTACACCTTC. This sequence encodes CASSLLVAASYGYTF.

This clonotype has a handful of counts. The genes are TRBV6-6 and TRBJ2-1, with a weak D call TRBD2 (5 bases). The V and J ends lost 0 bases and 5 bases respectively, with 23 bases between them. The V gene's germline CDR1 is MNHNY and CDR2 SVGAGI (reference sequence). This CDR3 is 19 amino acids long. DNA of the CDR3: TGTGCCAGCAGTTACTCGAATCAGGTTAGCGCCAGCGTCAACAATGAGCAGTTCTTC. It is translated as CASSYSNQVSASVNNEQFF.

This clonotype occurred a few times. The genes are TRBV2 and TRBJ2-3, with D perhaps matching TRBD1 (6 bases). The V end was cut by 7 bases, the J end by 2 bases, with 13 bases between. The CDR3 runs 14 residues. Per the germline V gene, CDR1 is SNHLY and CDR2 is FYNNEI. The CDR3 is CASKGVRFTDTQYF. CDR3 DNA: TGTGCCAGCAAGGGGGTTAGATTCACAGATACGCAGTATTTT.

This clonotype has ten or more counts. The CDR3 sequence is CASSVTELDGYTF. The CDR3 bases are TGTGCCAGCAGTGTAACGGAACTAGATGGCTACACCTTC. The V gene is TRBV2, the J gene TRBJ1-2; D unresolved. Trimming removed 4 bases from V and 6 bases from J, with 12 bases in between. Germline assignment: CDR1 SNHLY and CDR2 FYNNEI. The CDR3 is 13 residues long. The variable domain in full, with the rest retrieved from reference TRBV2 and TRBJ1-2, is EPEVTQTPSHQVTQMGQEVILRCVPISNHLYFYWYRQILGQKVEFLVSFYNNEISEKSEIFDDQFSVERPDGSNFTLKIRSTKLEDSAMYFCASSVTELDGYTFGSGTRLTVV.

V usage is TRBV19 and J usage is TRBJ1-5; 9 bases agree with TRBD1. V shed 5 bases, J shed 5 bases, and the junction held 4 bases outside the gene matches. The CDR3 is made up of 14 amino acids. Germline CDR1 and CDR2: LNHDA and SQIVND (reference sequence). DNA of the CDR3: TGTGCCAGTAGTCCGACAGGGGGAGATCAGCCCCAGCATTTT. Amino acid sequence: CASSPTGGDQPQHF.

The rearrangement joins TRBV28 to TRBJ2-3; 12 bases are shared with TRBD2. Germline V gives CDR1 MDHEN, CDR2 SYDVKM. V was clipped by 6 bases and J by 13 bases; unmatched bases: 14. The CDR3 consists of 15 residues. CDR3 sequence: CASSRPGTSGPRKYF. Here the CDR3 DNA reads TGTGCCAGCAGCCGACCCGGGACTAGCGGGCCGAGGAAGTATTTT.